What follows are 7 T cell receptor beta chains derived from one specimen sequenced in a study of control samples from healthy donors and cancer patients. The repertoire was sequenced with immunoSEQ multiplex PCR; TCRdb's copy has only in-frame clones and lacks some. The sample has about 55,000 clones, approximately 94% seen once. Material for sequencing was blood. The receptors were sampled from a woman aged 18-29 years in good health.

The chain joins TRBV3-1 (or the pseudogene TRBV3-2) to TRBJ2-6, with TRBD1 identical over 7 bases. Germline CDR1 LGHDT, CDR2 YNNKEL (reference sequence). The CDR3 has 15 amino acids. The junction had 6 bases not matched to a gene; V was cut back by 6 bases and J by 4 bases. The CDR3 is CASRAQGNGANVLTF. Written as DNA, the CDR3 is TGTGCCAGCAGGGCACAGGGGAACGGGGCCAACGTCCTGACTTTC.

The rearrangement links TRBV7-9 to TRBJ2-5; 8 nucleotides match TRBD2. The J segment lost 5 bases and the V segment lost 2 bases, leaving 4 bases of the junction unmatched. The germline gives CDR1 SEHNR, CDR2 FQNEAQ (reference sequence). CDR3 length: 14 amino acids. The CDR3 reads CASSLYSGVETQYF. The CDR3 bases are TGTGCCAGCAGCTTATATAGCGGGGTGGAGACCCAGTACTTC.

The CDR3 loop is CASSEEVGLGKYF. The DNA of the CDR3 is TGTGCCAGCAGTGAAGAGGTGGGTCTTGGGAAGTACTTC. The V call is TRBV6-4, the J call TRBJ2-7; D ambiguous. The germline V gene encodes CDR1 MRHNA and CDR2 SNTAGT. V shed 3 bases and J shed 11 bases, with 17 bases lying between them. This CDR3 has 13 residues.

The chain employs TRBV5-6 and TRBJ2-2; D not certain. Trimming left V 2 bases short and J 7 bases short, with 6 bases between. The CDR3 spans 12 residues. Looked up from germline, CDR1 is SGHDT and CDR2 is YYEEEE. CDR3 DNA sequence: TGTGCCAGCAGCTTTTTTGGCGGGGAGCTGTTTTTT. Its protein is CASSFFGGELFF. Supplemented by reference TRBV5-6 and TRBJ2-2, the full variable domain reads DAGVTQSPTHLIKTRGQQVTLRCSPKSGHDTVSWYQQALGQGPQFIFQYYEEEERQRGNFPDRFSGHQFPNYSSELNVNALLLGDSALYLCASSFFGGELFFGEGSRLTVL.

This clone was recorded only once. As DNA, the CDR3 is TGCGCCAGCAGCCCCCAGGGTCCCACTAATGAAAAACTGTTTTTT. Translation: CASSPQGPTNEKLFF. V gene TRBV5-1 combines with J gene TRBJ1-4; D may be TRBD1 (5 bases). Germline CDR1 and CDR2: SGHRS and YFSETQ. The V gene lost 4 bases and the J gene lost 2 bases, with 12 bases spanning the gap. This CDR3 spans 15 amino acids. Full variable domain (remainder filled in from reference TRBV5-1 and TRBJ1-4): KAGVTQTPRYLIKTRGQQVTLSCSPISGHRSVSWYQQTPGQGLQFLFEYFSETQRNKGNFPGRFSGRQFSNSRSEMNVSTLELGDSALYLCASSPQGPTNEKLFFGSGTQLSVL.

As for this clone: The junction and the germline gene differ at one end; a read error may be behind it. The chain combines TRBV4-3 with TRBJ1-5; D perhaps matches TRBD1 (6 bases). Germline CDR1 LGHNA, CDR2 YSLEER. The CDR3 extends over 16 amino acids. This CDR3 reads CASSQDYAQGYQPQHF. Written as DNA, the CDR3 is TGCGCCAGCAGTCAAGATTATGCCCAGGGGTATCAGCCCCAGCATTTT.

The chain couples TRBV9 to TRBJ2-5; D remains ambiguous. The CDR3 is made up of 14 amino acids. Trimming stripped 0 bases from V and 5 bases from J, with 11 bases between. The germline V gene encodes CDR1 SGDLS and CDR2 YYNGEE. This chain's CDR3 is CASSVGYVEETQYF. For the CDR3, the DNA is TGTGCCAGCAGCGTAGGCTATGTTGAGGAGACCCAGTACTTC. Supplemented by reference TRBV9 and TRBJ2-5, the full variable domain reads DSGVTQTPKHLITATGQRVTLRCSPRSGDLSVYWYQQSLDQGLQFLIQYYNGEERAKGNILERFSAQQFPDLHSELNLSSLELGDSALYFCASSVGYVEETQYFGPGTRLLVL.